This T cell receptor (beta chain) emerged from a study of beta chain features in type 1 diabetes. Study in general: Healthy donors and patients had similar age, gender and cell yields. The study examined roughly 110,000,000 sorted cells across all samples.

V lost 6 bases, J lost 4 bases, and 17 bases stayed unmatched. CDR1 and CDR2 from the germline V gene are ENHRY and SYGVKD. CDR3 size: 18 residues. The whole isolated RNA underwent reverse transcription, so sequencing captured expressed TCRB transcripts. Sequencing was performed with immunoSEQ multiplex PCR; in TCRdb, only in-frame clones are kept and a portion is missing. The data hold about 620,000 clones, with roughly a sixth observed a single time. Every single donor gave one heparinised blood draw, and these averaged about 100 mL. Sequenced: naive CD4+ T cells from blood. The chain links TRBV10-3 to TRBJ2-1; TRBD1 agrees at 8 bases. The TCR comes from a man aged 18 to 30 in good health. CDR3 bases: TGTGCCATCAGAGGCCGTAATGTTGTGACAGGGGATTACAATGAGCAGTTCTTC. Translating gives CAIRGRNVVTGDYNEQFF.